These 23 T cell receptor beta chains originate from one sample sequenced in a study of T cell changes during pregnancy in multiple sclerosis. Libraries were prepared by immunoSEQ multiplex PCR; TCRdb keeps only in-frame clonotypes and omits some of them. The sample lists 35,000 to 50,000 clones; approximately 90% were seen once. The specimen was CD4+ T cells from peripheral blood mononuclear cells, collected after pregnancy. The receptors derive from a female donor with multiple sclerosis, enrolled in a pregnancy study.

V is TRBV29-1 and J is TRBJ1-5; no definite D call. V was pared by 0 bases and J by 4 bases, with 7 bases between. There are 13 residues in the CDR3. Germline V gene lookup returns CDR1 SQVTM and CDR2 ANQGSEA. The CDR3: CSVEESTNQPQHF. For the CDR3, the DNA is TGCAGCGTTGAAGAGTCAACAAATCAGCCCCAGCATTTT. The full variable domain, completed using reference TRBV29-1 and TRBJ1-5, is SAVISQKPSRDICQRGTSLTIQCQVDSQVTMMFWYRQQPGQSLTLIATANQGSEATYESGFVIDKFPISRPNLTFSTLTVSNMSPEDSSIYLCSVEESTNQPQHFGDGTRLSIL.

The count of this clone is one. J is TRBJ1-4 and V is TRBV30; 8 nucleotides match TRBD1. After removal of 1 base from V and 3 bases from J, the junction contained 4 bases not matched to a gene. The CDR3 is 15 residues long. Per germline, CDR1 GTSNPN and CDR2 SVGIG (reference sequence). CDR3 loop: CAWSAHRGSNEKLFF. CDR3 nucleotides: TGTGCCTGGAGTGCCCACAGGGGGTCTAATGAAAAACTGTTTTTT.

This rearrangement joins TRBV9 to TRBJ1-6; no clear D. The CDR3 length is 13 residues. V was pared by 4 bases and J by 8 bases, with 10 bases between. Germline V gives CDR1 SGDLS, CDR2 YYNGEE. CDR3 residues: CASSPRHDSPLHF. The CDR3 DNA follows: TGTGCCAGCAGCCCGAGACATGATTCACCCCTCCACTTT.

The rearrangement links TRBV5-1 to TRBJ2-3; D remains ambiguous. Looked up from germline, CDR1 is SGHRS and CDR2 is YFSETQ. This CDR3 spans 14 amino acids. Deletions cut 0 bases from V and 2 bases from J, with 7 bases between. CDR3 amino acids: CASSLGAATDTQYF. Written as DNA, the CDR3 is TGCGCCAGCAGCTTGGGGGCAGCCACAGATACGCAGTATTTT.

The CDR3 loop reads CASSPWRGSNYGYTF. The CDR3 region has the DNA TGTGCCAGCAGTCCCTGGAGGGGTTCTAACTATGGCTACACCTTC. The gene calls are TRBV7-9 and TRBJ1-2; D is possibly TRBD1 (5 bases). CDR3 length equals 15 residues. V lost 6 bases, J lost 0 bases, and 14 bases lay in between. Germline V gives CDR1 SEHNR, CDR2 FQNEAQ (reference sequence).

V and J are TRBV28 and TRBJ2-7; 7 nucleotides agree with TRBD1. The V gene's germline CDR1 is MDHEN and CDR2 SYDVKM. The CDR3 covers 13 residues. V lost 2 bases to trimming and J lost 5 bases; unmatched junction nucleotides: 3. Here the CDR3 reads CASSLQGVHEQYF. In DNA, the CDR3 is TGTGCCAGCAGTTTACAGGGGGTCCACGAGCAGTACTTC.

V is TRBV5-1 and J is TRBJ2-7; 7 positions match TRBD1. The CDR3 is 14 residues long. The V and J ends lost 0 bases and 4 bases, in that order; junction bases with no gene match: 4. Germline-derived CDR1 and CDR2 are SGHRS and YFSETQ. Here the CDR3 reads CASSLEQGVYEQYF. CDR3 DNA sequence: TGCGCCAGCAGCTTGGAGCAGGGGGTTTACGAGCAGTACTTC.

This rearrangement joins TRBV7-2 to TRBJ2-1, with 7 bases aligning to TRBD2. The V gene end was trimmed by 2 bases and the J gene end by 8 bases; junction bases not matched to a gene: 6. In germline, CDR1 is SGHTA, CDR2 FQGNSA. This CDR3 has 14 residues. The CDR3 here is CASSLSGGRDEQFF. CDR3 bases: TGTGCCAGCAGCTTATCCGGAGGGAGGGATGAGCAGTTCTTC. The full variable domain, rest sourced from reference TRBV7-2 and TRBJ2-1, is GAGVSQSPSNKVTEKGKDVELRCDPISGHTALYWYRQSLGQGLEFLIYFQGNSAPDKSGLPSDRFSAERTGGSVSTLTIQRTQQEDSAVYLCASSLSGGRDEQFFGPGTRLTVL.

The chain links TRBV27 to TRBJ2-5; D is possibly TRBD2 (6 bases). Germline V lookup: CDR1 MNHEY, CDR2 SMNVEV (reference sequence). The CDR3 runs to 12 residues. V lost 6 bases and J 5 bases, leaving 10 bases between the germline ends. CDR3 sequence (DNA): TGTGCCAGCAGCGGCGCGGGGGAGACCCAGTACTTC. Translation gives CASSGAGETQYF.

The chain combines TRBV28 with TRBJ1-1; D is unclear. Trimming stripped 5 bases from V and 1 base from J, with 14 bases between. The CDR3 totals 15 residues. The germline V gene has CDR1 MDHEN and CDR2 SYDVKM. CDR3: CASSRDFPGNTEAFF. CDR3 in DNA: TGTGCCAGCAGTCGTGACTTTCCCGGGAACACTGAAGCTTTCTTT.

V and J are TRBV9 and TRBJ2-7; 9 bases line up with TRBD1. V lost 0 bases, J lost 2 bases, and 0 bases stayed unmatched. Germline V lookup: CDR1 SGDLS, CDR2 YYNGEE. The CDR3 spans 14 residues. The CDR3 sequence is CASSVGQGAYEQYF. CDR3 coding DNA: TGTGCCAGCAGCGTAGGACAGGGGGCCTACGAGCAGTACTTC. Filled out from reference TRBV9 and TRBJ2-7, the complete variable domain reads DSGVTQTPKHLITATGQRVTLRCSPRSGDLSVYWYQQSLDQGLQFLIQYYNGEERAKGNILERFSAQQFPDLHSELNLSSLELGDSALYFCASSVGQGAYEQYFGPGTRLTVT.

This rearrangement joins TRBV7-9 to TRBJ2-7; the match to TRBD1 covers 7 bases. Looked up from germline, CDR1 is SEHNR and CDR2 is FQNEAQ (reference sequence). The junction had 10 bases not matched to a gene; V was cut back by 5 bases and J by 0 bases. The CDR3 runs to 16 residues. Here the CDR3 reads CASSLPSGTVSYEQYF. DNA for the CDR3: TGTGCCAGCAGCCTACCCTCCGGGACAGTCTCCTACGAGCAGTACTTC.

The chain combines TRBV2 with TRBJ1-5; 7 bases agree with TRBD1. Unmatched junction bases numbered 4, after V lost 4 bases and J lost 4 bases. CDR3 length: 14 residues. Germline V gives CDR1 SNHLY, CDR2 FYNNEI. The CDR3 bases are TGTGCCAGCAGTGGTACAGGGGAAAATCAGCCCCAGCATTTT. Its protein is CASSGTGENQPQHF.

The V call is TRBV19, the J call TRBJ2-1; D may be TRBD2 (6 bases). The CDR3 totals 16 residues. Trimming removed 4 bases at V and 6 bases at J, with 19 bases between. Germline CDR1 is LNHDA and CDR2 is SQIVND (reference sequence). The CDR3 is CASSNPGTPWGNEQFF. The CDR3 DNA sequence: TGTGCCAGTAGTAACCCCGGGACTCCCTGGGGCAATGAGCAGTTCTTC. Full variable domain (rest looked up from reference TRBV19 and TRBJ2-1): DGGITQSPKYLFRKEGQNVTLSCEQNLNHDAMYWYRQDPGQGLRLIYYSQIVNDFQKGDIAEGYSVSREKKESFPLTVTSAQKNPTAFYLCASSNPGTPWGNEQFFGPGTRLTVL.

V and J are TRBV2 and TRBJ2-5; 8 bases match TRBD2. Germline V lookup: CDR1 SNHLY, CDR2 FYNNEI. The J segment lost 3 bases and the V segment lost 3 bases, leaving 3 bases of the junction unmatched. This CDR3 spans 14 amino acids. The CDR3 is CASSDALAEETQYF. CDR3 bases: TGTGCCAGCAGTGATGCACTAGCGGAAGAGACCCAGTACTTC.

This chain joins TRBV2 and TRBJ2-3, with 11 bases that match TRBD2. This CDR3 region has 16 residues. After removal of 5 bases from V and 0 bases from J, the junction contained 4 bases not matched to a gene. Germline CDR1 reads SNHLY; CDR2 reads FYNNEI. CDR3: CASSPGTSGSTDTQYF. The CDR3 DNA follows: TGTGCCAGCAGTCCTGGGACTAGCGGAAGCACAGATACGCAGTATTTT. Looking up the rest from reference TRBV2 and TRBJ2-3 gives the full variable domain: EPEVTQTPSHQVTQMGQEVILRCVPISNHLYFYWYRQILGQKVEFLVSFYNNEISEKSEIFDDQFSVERPDGSNFTLKIRSTKLEDSAMYFCASSPGTSGSTDTQYFGPGTRLTVL.

The chain combines TRBV6-5 with TRBJ1-1, with D unresolved. Trimming stripped 0 bases from V and 0 bases from J, with 8 bases between. The CDR3 loop spans 15 amino acids. Germline CDR1 is MNHEY and CDR2 is SVGAGI. In nucleotides, the CDR3 is TGTGCCAGCAGTTACTCGGCGACTATGAACACTGAAGCTTTCTTT. Protein sequence: CASSYSATMNTEAFF.

There are a few counts of this clone. This chain joins TRBV4-2 and TRBJ2-1; tentative D call: TRBD2 (6 bases). CDR1 is LGHNA and CDR2 is YNFKEQ in the germline V gene. Trimming removed 0 bases from V and 8 bases from J, with 20 bases in between. The CDR3 spans 17 residues. Here the CDR3 DNA reads TGTGCCAGCAGCCAAGATCGTGGAGCGGCCTGGGGGGATGAGCAGTTCTTC. The encoded protein is CASSQDRGAAWGDEQFF.

This chain connects TRBV10-1 to TRBJ2-2, with D maybe TRBD2 (6 bases). CDR1 is WNHNN, CDR2 SYGVQD, per germline (reference sequence). V lost 8 bases, J lost 3 bases, and 10 bases lay in between. This CDR3 is 13 amino acids long. The CDR3 protein is CASRREDTGELFF. CDR3 coding DNA: TGCGCCAGCCGCAGGGAGGACACCGGGGAGCTGTTTTTT.

This chain links TRBV10-1 with TRBJ2-2, with 13 nucleotides matching TRBD2. V shed 5 bases, J shed 4 bases, and the junction held 16 bases outside the gene matches. CDR3 size: 20 residues. Germline V CDR1 and CDR2: WNHNN, SYGVQD (reference sequence). The CDR3 DNA sequence: TGCGCCAGCAGTCACCCAGGTGGACTAGCGGGAGTATCGGGCACCGGGGAGCTGTTTTTT. The encoded protein is CASSHPGGLAGVSGTGELFF.

The J gene is TRBJ2-2, the V gene TRBV9; 10 nucleotides agree with TRBD1. The length of the CDR3 is 14 residues. Trimming took 5 bases from V and 6 from J; bases not matched to a gene: 4. The germline V gene has CDR1 SGDLS and CDR2 YYNGEE. The CDR3 protein is CASSGQGVSGELFF. The CDR3 coding sequence is TGTGCCAGCAGTGGACAGGGGGTTTCCGGGGAGCTGTTTTTT.

Details on this clone: Different DNA sequences within this sample yield the same CDR3. The J gene is TRBJ2-7, the V gene TRBV27; weak D call: TRBD1 (6 bases). Trimming shortened V by 2 bases and J by 0 bases, and 14 bases separated the two germline ends. Germline assignment: CDR1 MNHEY and CDR2 SMNVEV (reference sequence). The CDR3 is 16 residues long. CDR3 nucleotides: TGTGCCAGCAGTTTAACCGGCAGGGGAAGCTCCTACGAGCAGTACTTC. Translating gives CASSLTGRGSSYEQYF.

V is TRBV28 and J is TRBJ2-3; D uncertain. V was pared by 7 bases and J by 5 bases, with 10 bases between. Germline CDR1 reads MDHEN; CDR2 reads SYDVKM. This CDR3 spans 12 amino acids. The CDR3 DNA reads TGTGCCAGCATGGAGTCCGGAGATACGCAGTATTTT. Its protein is CASMESGDTQYF.